The 9 T cell receptor beta chains listed next were all sequenced from one sample in a study of T cells in Graves' hyperthyroidism and ophthalmopathy. Amplification of TCR beta CDR3 regions was performed using RNA transcripts as template. With the HTBI primer set, the TCR CDR3 went through a first round of RT-PCR. TCRdb reprocessed the multiplex PCR reads with MiXCR, giving one entry per CDR3 protein. The sample consists of approximately 690,000 distinct CDR3 sequences, less than 25% of them appearing once. The sequencing sample was made of blood. These receptors came from a man aged 30-40 years with Graves' ophthalmopathy.

This clonotype was seen a single time. An end of the junction differs from the germline gene, which may be a read error. V gene TRBV6-1 combines with J gene TRBJ2-2, with D uncertain. Germline-derived CDR1 and CDR2 are MNHNS and SASEGT. The CDR3 sequence is 13 residues long. CDR3 bases: TGCGCCAGCAATGCCATTCGGACCGGGGAGCTGTTTTTT. This codes for CASNAIRTGELFF.

The rearrangement joins TRBV28 to TRBJ1-2; TRBD1 agrees at 7 bases. CDR1 is MDHEN and CDR2 is SYDVKM in the germline V gene. There are 17 residues in the CDR3. With V trimmed by 4 bases and J by 3 bases, 14 bases remained unmatched. The CDR3 spells CASSSNLASGQYYGYTF. Written as DNA, the CDR3 is TGTGCCAGCAGTTCAAATCTTGCTTCGGGACAGTACTATGGCTACACCTTC.

J is TRBJ2-1 and V is TRBV7-9, with D possibly matching TRBD2 (6 bases). Trimming pared 4 bases from V and 0 bases from J, leaving 13 bases between. The V gene's germline CDR1 is SEHNR and CDR2 FQNEAQ (reference sequence). The CDR3 consists of 16 residues. The CDR3 loop is CASSSVPTSSYNEQFF. CDR3 nucleotides: TGTGCCAGCAGCTCCGTACCGACTAGCTCCTACAATGAGCAGTTCTTC.

This clonotype was found many times. This sequence joins TRBV12-5 and TRBJ1-4; 9 bases match TRBD1. The V gene end was trimmed by 6 bases and the J gene end by 6 bases; junction bases not matched to a gene: 8. CDR3 length: 15 residues. Germline V CDR1 and CDR2: LGHNT, FRNRAP. CDR3 region: CASGPPGQGHEKLFF. DNA for the CDR3: TGTGCTAGTGGACCTCCGGGACAGGGACATGAAAAACTGTTTTTT.

This chain links TRBV27 with TRBJ2-7, with D perhaps TRBD1 or TRBD2 (6 bases each). Trimming left V 6 bases short and J 4 bases short, with 22 bases between. CDR1 and CDR2 from the germline V gene are MNHEY and SMNVEV (reference sequence). CDR3 length: 16 residues. The CDR3 protein is CASSREGEGGTYEQYF. The DNA for the CDR3 is TGTGCCAGCAGCCGAGAAGGTGAGGGGGGAACGTACGAGCAGTACTTC.

This chain uses TRBV2 with TRBJ1-2, with D possibly TRBD1 on 5 matching bases. V dropped 2 bases and J dropped 6 bases, with 16 bases sitting between them. Per the germline V gene, CDR1 is SNHLY and CDR2 is FYNNEI. This CDR3 has 15 amino acids. In DNA form, the CDR3 reads TGTGCCAGCAGTGAATTGGTTGGGGGAGAGGATGGCTACACCTTC. This sequence encodes CASSELVGGEDGYTF.

This clonotype was seen at least ten times. This rearrangement joins TRBV9 to TRBJ2-7; D gene uncertain. Per germline, CDR1 SGDLS and CDR2 YYNGEE. The CDR3 has 14 residues. V dropped 0 bases and J dropped 1 base, with 8 bases sitting between them. As DNA, the CDR3 is TGTGCCAGCAGCGTAGCATCAGGATCCTACGAGCAGTACTTC. The encoded protein is CASSVASGSYEQYF.

The chain has TRBV29-1 and TRBJ2-7; TRBD2 agrees at 7 bases. V gave up 4 bases and J gave up 7 bases; unmatched junction bases: 7. The CDR3 sequence is 12 residues long. Germline lookup yields CDR1 SQVTM and CDR2 ANQGSEA. This CDR3 reads CSVAGRTSEQYF. The CDR3 nucleotides are TGCAGCGTTGCCGGGAGGACGAGTGAGCAGTACTTC.

This clonotype was observed a handful of times. The chain is built from TRBV7-2 and TRBJ1-6; D is possibly TRBD1 (6 bases). Trimming left V 5 bases short and J 7 bases short, with 15 bases between. CDR1 SGHTA and CDR2 FQGNSA come from the germline V gene. This CDR3 has 15 amino acids. CDR3 loop: CASSAARGGNSPLHF. CDR3 bases: TGTGCCAGCAGCGCAGCCCGAGGGGGAAATTCACCCCTCCACTTT.